The TCR beta chain under discussion was sequenced for a study of regulatory T cells in long-lasting Graves disease. Study-level points and caveats: Persistent patients had a count of shared public clonotypes (over 2,500) that exceeded that of new patients (roughly 1,000). Newly diagnosed disease favored TRBV20-1 and TRBJ2-1 over persistent disease.

From germline, CDR1 is DFQATT and CDR2 SNEGSKA (reference sequence). CDR3 length equals 13 residues. V was pared by 1 base and J by 7 bases, with 11 bases between. Regarding time point: newly diagnosed GD, antithyroid drugs for less than 3 months. The TCR library used RNA extracted from PBMCs. This clonotype has a count of ten or more. Its cognate antigen is unknown. Construction of the TCR beta libraries employed iRepertoire HTBI primers in conjunction with Arm-PCR of CDR3 regions. A single record per CDR3 protein comes from TCRdb applying MiXCR to the multiplex PCR reads. The sample lists 410,000 or so distinct CDR3 sequences; 15% were seen once. These data were also filed under a second study, of T cells in Graves' hyperthyroidism and ophthalmopathy. That work states: Using the HTBI primer set, a first-round RT-PCR was run on the TCR CDR3.

The chain joins TRBV20-1 to TRBJ2-4; D unclear. The sequenced sample was peripheral blood mononuclear cells (PBMCs), obtained at new diagnosis, from a patient treated with antithyroid drugs. This clonotype originated in a woman in her thirties with Graves disease. CDR3: CSARGYSPNIQYF. CDR3 nucleotides: TGCAGTGCTAGAGGGTACAGTCCTAACATTCAGTACTTC.